What follows are 2 T cell receptor beta chains derived from one specimen sequenced in a study of human T cells and chemical hapten exposure (dated by TCRdb to about 2021). The time point label for this specimen denotes: pre-sensitization, week 0. In light of the paper, this sample's treatment or condition label describes: therapeutic diphenylcyclopropenone sensitization with weekly scalp DPC. The method behind the library was RACE. Sequencing was performed on a NextSeq 500. TCRdb passed the public sequencing reads through fastp at Q25 and MiXCR, retaining productive beta sequences. Rows matching on CDR3 protein sequence are summarized as one entry with the most common DNA and genes. Here the sample has some 360,000 distinct CDR3 sequences; about 5.1% occur a single time. The ten largest account for 2.5% to 3% of the sample. Source: whole blood, taken in connection with sensitization to the hapten diphenylcyclopropenone (DPC). These receptors were taken from a woman in her 50s with alopecia areata. Some clones in this sample may be carry-over from other donors' samples.

This chain connects TRBV7-6 to TRBJ2-2, with 7 bases aligning to TRBD1. V gave up 5 bases and J gave up 1 base; unmatched junction bases: 7. Per germline, CDR1 SGHVS and CDR2 FNYEAQ. The CDR3 is 16 residues long. The CDR3 DNA reads as TGTGCCAGCAGCCCCTGGTGGACAGGGAACACCGGGGAGCTGTTTTTT. Encoded protein: CASSPWWTGNTGELFF.

This clonotype was counted between two and nine times. V usage is TRBV2 and J usage is TRBJ1-1; D call uncertain. In germline, CDR1 is SNHLY, CDR2 FYNNEI. The CDR3 runs to 11 residues. The ends were cut back, 5 bases at V and 8 bases at J, with 9 bases in the middle. The CDR3 DNA reads TGTGCCAGCAGTTACAGCCCCGAAGCTTTCTTT. It yields the protein CASSYSPEAFF.